This TCR beta chain was obtained from a study of regulatory T cells in long-lasting Graves disease. CDR3 length: 14 amino acids. Trimming removed 0 bases from V and 4 bases from J, with 10 bases in between. Germline V CDR1 and CDR2: SGDLS, YYNGEE. Noted time point: persistent/refractory GD, antithyroid drugs over 5 years with positive TRAb. After RNA was extracted from PBMCs, the TCR library was made from it. Patients met American Thyroid Association criteria for Graves' disease. This clonotype was counted at least ten times. Construction of the TCR beta libraries employed iRepertoire HTBI primers in conjunction with Arm-PCR of CDR3 regions. TCRdb itself ran the multiplex PCR reads through MiXCR, one entry per CDR3 protein. The table lists hundreds of thousands of distinct CDR3 sequences, 20% to 25% of them singletons.

The rearrangement links TRBV9 to TRBJ1-1, with D possibly matching TRBD1 (6 bases). The clonotype was recovered from a female donor with Graves disease. The starting material was peripheral blood mononuclear cells (PBMCs), obtained when the disease was refractory, from a patient treated with antithyroid drugs. The CDR3 is CASSVDQGITEAFF. CDR3 coding DNA: TGTGCCAGCAGCGTAGATCAGGGGATCACTGAAGCTTTCTTT.